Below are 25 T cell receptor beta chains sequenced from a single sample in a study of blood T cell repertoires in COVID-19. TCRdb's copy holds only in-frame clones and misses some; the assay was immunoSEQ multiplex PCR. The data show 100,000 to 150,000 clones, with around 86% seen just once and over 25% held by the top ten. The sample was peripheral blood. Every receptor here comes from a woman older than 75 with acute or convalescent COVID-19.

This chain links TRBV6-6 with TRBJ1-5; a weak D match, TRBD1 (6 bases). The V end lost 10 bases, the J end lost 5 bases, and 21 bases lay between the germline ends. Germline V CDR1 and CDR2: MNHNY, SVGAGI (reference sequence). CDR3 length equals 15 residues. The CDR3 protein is CATHTSDSHYQPQHF. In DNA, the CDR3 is TGTGCCACCCACACCTCGGACAGCCATTATCAGCCCCAGCATTTT.

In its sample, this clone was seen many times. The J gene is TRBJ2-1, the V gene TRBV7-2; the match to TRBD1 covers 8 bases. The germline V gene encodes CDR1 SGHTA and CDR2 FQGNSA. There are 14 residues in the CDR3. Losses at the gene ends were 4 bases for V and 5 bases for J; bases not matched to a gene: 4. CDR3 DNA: TGTGCCAGCAGCTGGAACAGGGGGAACAATGAGCAGTTCTTC. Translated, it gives CASSWNRGNNEQFF. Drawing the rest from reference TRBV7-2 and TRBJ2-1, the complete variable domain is GAGVSQSPSNKVTEKGKDVELRCDPISGHTALYWYRQSLGQGLEFLIYFQGNSAPDKSGLPSDRFSAERTGGSVSTLTIQRTQQEDSAVYLCASSWNRGNNEQFFGPGTRLTVL.

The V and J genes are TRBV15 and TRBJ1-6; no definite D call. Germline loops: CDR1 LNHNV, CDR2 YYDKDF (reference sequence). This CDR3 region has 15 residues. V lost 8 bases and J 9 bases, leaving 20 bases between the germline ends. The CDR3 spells CATSIGDSSLSPLHF. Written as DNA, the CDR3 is TGTGCCACCTCGATCGGGGATTCTAGCCTTTCACCCCTCCACTTT.

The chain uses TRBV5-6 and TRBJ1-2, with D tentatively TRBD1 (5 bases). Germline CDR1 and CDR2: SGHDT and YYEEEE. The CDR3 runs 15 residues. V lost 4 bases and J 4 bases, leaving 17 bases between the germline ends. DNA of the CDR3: TGTGCCAGCAGCCCGAGATCGGGGGAACTCTATGGCTACACCTTC. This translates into CASSPRSGELYGYTF. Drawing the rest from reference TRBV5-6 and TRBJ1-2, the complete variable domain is DAGVTQSPTHLIKTRGQQVTLRCSPKSGHDTVSWYQQALGQGPQFIFQYYEEEERQRGNFPDRFSGHQFPNYSSELNVNALLLGDSALYLCASSPRSGELYGYTFGSGTRLTVV.

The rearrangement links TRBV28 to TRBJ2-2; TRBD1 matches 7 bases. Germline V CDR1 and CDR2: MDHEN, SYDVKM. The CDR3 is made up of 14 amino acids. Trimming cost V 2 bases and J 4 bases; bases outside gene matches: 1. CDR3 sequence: CASSLGDSTGELFF. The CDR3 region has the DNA TGTGCCAGCAGTTTAGGGGACAGCACCGGGGAGCTGTTTTTT.

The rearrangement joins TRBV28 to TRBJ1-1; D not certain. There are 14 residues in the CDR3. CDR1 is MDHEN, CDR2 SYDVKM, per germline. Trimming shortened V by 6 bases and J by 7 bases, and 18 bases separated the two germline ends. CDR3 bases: TGTGCCAGCAGCCTCCCCTCTAAAATTAGTGAAGCTTTCTTT. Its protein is CASSLPSKISEAFF.

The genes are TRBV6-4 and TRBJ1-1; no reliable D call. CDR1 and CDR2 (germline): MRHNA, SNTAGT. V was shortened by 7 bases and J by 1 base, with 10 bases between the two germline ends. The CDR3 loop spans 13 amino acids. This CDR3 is CASKVRENTEAFF. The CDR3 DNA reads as TGTGCCAGCAAAGTGAGGGAGAACACTGAAGCTTTCTTT.

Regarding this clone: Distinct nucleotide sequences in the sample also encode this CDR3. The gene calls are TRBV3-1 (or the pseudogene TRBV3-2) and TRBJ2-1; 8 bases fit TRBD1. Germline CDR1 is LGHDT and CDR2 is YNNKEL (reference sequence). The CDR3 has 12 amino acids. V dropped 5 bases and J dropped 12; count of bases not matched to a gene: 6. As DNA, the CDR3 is TGTGCCAGCAGCTATCGGGACAGGCGGCAGTTCTTC. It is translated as CASSYRDRRQFF.

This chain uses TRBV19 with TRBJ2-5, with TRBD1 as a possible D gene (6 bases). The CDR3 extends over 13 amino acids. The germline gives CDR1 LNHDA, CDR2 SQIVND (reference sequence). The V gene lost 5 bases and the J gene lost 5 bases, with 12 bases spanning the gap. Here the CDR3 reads CASSDTGWETQYF. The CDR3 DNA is TGTGCCAGTAGTGACACAGGGTGGGAGACCCAGTACTTC.

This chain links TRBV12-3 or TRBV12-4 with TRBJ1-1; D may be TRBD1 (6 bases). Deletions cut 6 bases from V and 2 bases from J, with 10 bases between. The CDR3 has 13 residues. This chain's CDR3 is CASSLDSNTEAFF. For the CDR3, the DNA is TGTGCCAGCAGCCTGGACAGCAACACTGAAGCTTTCTTT.

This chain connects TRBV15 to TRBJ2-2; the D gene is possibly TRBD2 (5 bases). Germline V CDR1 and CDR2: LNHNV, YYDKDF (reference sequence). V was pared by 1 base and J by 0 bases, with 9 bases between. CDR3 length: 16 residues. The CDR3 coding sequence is TGTGCCACCAGCAGAGGAGGGTCTTCGAACACCGGGGAGCTGTTTTTT. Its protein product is CATSRGGSSNTGELFF.

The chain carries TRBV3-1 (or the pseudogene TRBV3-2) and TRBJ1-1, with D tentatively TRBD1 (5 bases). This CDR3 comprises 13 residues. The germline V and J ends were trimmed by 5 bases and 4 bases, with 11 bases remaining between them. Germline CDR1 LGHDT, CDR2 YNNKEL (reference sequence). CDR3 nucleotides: TGTGCCAGCAGCAGGGTGGGGGGCACTGAAGCTTTCTTT. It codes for CASSRVGGTEAFF.

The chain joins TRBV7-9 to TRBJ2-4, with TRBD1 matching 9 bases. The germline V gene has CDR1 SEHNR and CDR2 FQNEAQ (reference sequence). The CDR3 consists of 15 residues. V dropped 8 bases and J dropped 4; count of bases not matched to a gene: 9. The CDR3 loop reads CASQLTGGSKNIQYF. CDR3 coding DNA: TGTGCCAGCCAACTAACAGGGGGCTCAAAAAACATTCAGTACTTC. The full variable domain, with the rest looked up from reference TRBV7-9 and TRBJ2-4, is DTGVSQNPRHKITKRGQNVTFRCDPISEHNRLYWYRQTLGQGPEFLTYFQNEAQLEKSRLLSDRFSAERPKGSFSTLEIQRTEQGDSAMYLCASQLTGGSKNIQYFGAGTRLSVL.

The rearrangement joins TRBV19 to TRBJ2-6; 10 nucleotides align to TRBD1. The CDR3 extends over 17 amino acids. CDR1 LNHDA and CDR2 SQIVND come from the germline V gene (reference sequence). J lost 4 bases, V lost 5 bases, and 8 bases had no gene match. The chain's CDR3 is CASSEGQGRAGANVLTF. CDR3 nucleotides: TGTGCCAGTAGTGAGGGACAGGGGAGGGCAGGGGCCAACGTCCTGACTTTC.

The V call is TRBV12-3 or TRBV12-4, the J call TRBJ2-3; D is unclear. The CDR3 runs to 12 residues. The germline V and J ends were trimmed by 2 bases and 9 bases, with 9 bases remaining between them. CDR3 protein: CASSLYGETQYF. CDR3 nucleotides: TGTGCCAGCAGTTTATATGGAGAAACGCAGTATTTT.

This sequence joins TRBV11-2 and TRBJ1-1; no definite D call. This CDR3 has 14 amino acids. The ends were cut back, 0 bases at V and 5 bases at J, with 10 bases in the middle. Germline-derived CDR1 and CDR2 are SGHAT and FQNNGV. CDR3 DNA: TGTGCCAGCAGCTTAGATTTAGCGAGAACTGAAGCTTTCTTT. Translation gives CASSLDLARTEAFF. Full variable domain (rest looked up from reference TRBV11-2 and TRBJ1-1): EAGVAQSPRYKIIEKRQSVAFWCNPISGHATLYWYQQILGQGPKLLIQFQNNGVVDDSQLPKDRFSAERLKGVDSTLKIQPAKLEDSAVYLCASSLDLARTEAFFGQGTRLTVV.

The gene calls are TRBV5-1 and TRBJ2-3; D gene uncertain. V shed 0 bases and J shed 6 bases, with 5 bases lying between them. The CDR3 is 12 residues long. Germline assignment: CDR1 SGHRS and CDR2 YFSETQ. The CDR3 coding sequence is TGCGCCAGCAGCTTGGCCGGGGATACGCAGTATTTT. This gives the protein CASSLAGDTQYF.

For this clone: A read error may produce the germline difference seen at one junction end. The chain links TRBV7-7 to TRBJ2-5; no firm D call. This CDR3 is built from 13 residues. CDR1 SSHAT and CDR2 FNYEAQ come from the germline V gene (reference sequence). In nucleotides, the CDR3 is TGTGCTAGCAGCTTAGGTAGTGTAGAGACCCAGTACTTC. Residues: CASSLGSVETQYF.

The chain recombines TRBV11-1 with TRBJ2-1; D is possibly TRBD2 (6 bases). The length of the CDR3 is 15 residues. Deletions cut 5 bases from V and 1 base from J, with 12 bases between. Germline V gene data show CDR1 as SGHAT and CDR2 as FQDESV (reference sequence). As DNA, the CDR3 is TGTGCCAGCAGCAGTTTCGGGGGTTCCTACAATGAGCAGTTCTTC. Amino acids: CASSSFGGSYNEQFF.

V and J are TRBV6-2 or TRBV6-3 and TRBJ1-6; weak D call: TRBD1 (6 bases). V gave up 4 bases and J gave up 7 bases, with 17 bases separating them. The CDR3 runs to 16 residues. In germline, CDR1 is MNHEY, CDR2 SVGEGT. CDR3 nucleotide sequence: TGTGCCAGCAGTTCATCAACGGGACACAGGAATTCACCCCTCCACTTT. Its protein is CASSSSTGHRNSPLHF.

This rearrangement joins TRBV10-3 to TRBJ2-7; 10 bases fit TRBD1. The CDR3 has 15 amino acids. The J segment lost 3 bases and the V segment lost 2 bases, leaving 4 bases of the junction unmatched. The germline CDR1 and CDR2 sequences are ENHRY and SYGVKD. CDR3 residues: CAISEKGQGFYEQYF. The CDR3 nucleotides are TGTGCCATCAGTGAGAAGGGACAGGGGTTCTACGAGCAGTACTTC.

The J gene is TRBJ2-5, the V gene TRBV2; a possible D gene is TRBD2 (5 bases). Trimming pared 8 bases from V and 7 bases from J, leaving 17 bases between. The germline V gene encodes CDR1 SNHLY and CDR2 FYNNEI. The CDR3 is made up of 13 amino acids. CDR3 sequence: CASGWELMGTQYF. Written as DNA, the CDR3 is TGTGCCAGCGGGTGGGAGCTAATGGGGACCCAGTACTTC.

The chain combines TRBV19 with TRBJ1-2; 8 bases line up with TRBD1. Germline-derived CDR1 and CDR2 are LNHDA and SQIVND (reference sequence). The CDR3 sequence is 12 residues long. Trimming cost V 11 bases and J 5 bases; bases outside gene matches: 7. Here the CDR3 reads CALRDRNYGYTF. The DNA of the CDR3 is TGTGCCCTCCGGGACAGGAATTATGGCTACACCTTC.

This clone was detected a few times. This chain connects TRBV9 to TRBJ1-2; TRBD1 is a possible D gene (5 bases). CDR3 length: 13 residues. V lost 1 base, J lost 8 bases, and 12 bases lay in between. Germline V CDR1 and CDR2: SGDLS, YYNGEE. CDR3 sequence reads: CASSVMRGTGYTF. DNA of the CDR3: TGTGCCAGCAGCGTAATGCGGGGCACCGGCTACACCTTC.

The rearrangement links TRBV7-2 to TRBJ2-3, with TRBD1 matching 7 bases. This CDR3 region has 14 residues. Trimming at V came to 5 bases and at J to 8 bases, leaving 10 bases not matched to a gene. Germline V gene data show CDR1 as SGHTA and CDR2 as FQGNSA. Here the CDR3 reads CASSVDRSSGTQYF. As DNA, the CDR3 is TGTGCCAGCAGCGTGGACAGGTCATCGGGTACGCAGTATTTT.